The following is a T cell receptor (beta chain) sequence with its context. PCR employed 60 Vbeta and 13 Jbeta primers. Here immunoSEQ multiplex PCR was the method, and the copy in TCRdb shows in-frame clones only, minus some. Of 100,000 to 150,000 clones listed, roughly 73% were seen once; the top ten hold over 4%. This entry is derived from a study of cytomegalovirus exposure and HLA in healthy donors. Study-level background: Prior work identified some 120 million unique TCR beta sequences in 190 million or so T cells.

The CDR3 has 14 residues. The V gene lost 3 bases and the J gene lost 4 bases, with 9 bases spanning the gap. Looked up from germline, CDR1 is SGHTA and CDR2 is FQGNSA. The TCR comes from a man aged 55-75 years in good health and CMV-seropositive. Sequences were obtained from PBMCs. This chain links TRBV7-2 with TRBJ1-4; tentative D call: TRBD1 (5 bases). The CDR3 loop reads CASSLGLSNEKLFF. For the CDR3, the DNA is TGTGCCAGCAGCTTGGGACTGAGTAATGAAAAACTGTTTTTT.